This T cell receptor beta chain comes out of a study of CD8+CD57+ T cells in acquired aplastic anemia. CD8+CD57+ cell expansion, shown by flow cytometry, had occurred in the patients selected for sequencing. The length of the CDR3 is 14 residues. Per germline, CDR1 ENHRY and CDR2 SYGVKD. The V and J ends lost 3 bases and 5 bases respectively, with 13 bases between them. Profiles of TCR beta VDJ and CDR3 were generated from a genomic DNA template. TCRdb passed the reads through MiXCR, listing each CDR3 protein once. The sample shows under 500,000 distinct CDR3 sequences, around 33% of them seen only once.

Sequenced sample: sorted CD4+, CD8+, or CD8+CD57+ T cells (not recorded which) from PBMCs. The rearrangement joins TRBV10-3 to TRBJ1-2, with a possible D match to TRBD1 (5 bases). The receptor comes from a human donor with aplastic anemia. The CDR3 sequence: CAISDLSGGYGYTF. CDR3 in DNA: TGTGCCATCAGTGACCTAAGCGGGGGGTATGGCTACACCTTC.